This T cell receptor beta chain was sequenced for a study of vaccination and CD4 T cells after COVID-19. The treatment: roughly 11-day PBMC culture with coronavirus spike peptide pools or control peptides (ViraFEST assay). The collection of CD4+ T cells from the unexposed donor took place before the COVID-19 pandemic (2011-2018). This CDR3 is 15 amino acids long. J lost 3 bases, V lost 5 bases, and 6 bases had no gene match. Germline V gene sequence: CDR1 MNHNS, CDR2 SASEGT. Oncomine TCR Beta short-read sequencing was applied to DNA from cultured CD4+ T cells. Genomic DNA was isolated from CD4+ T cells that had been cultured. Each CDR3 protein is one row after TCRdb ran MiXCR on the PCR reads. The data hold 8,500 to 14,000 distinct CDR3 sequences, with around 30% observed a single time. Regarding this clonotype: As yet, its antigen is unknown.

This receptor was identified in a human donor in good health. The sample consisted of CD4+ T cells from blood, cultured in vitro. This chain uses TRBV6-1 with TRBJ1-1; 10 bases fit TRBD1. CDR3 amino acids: CASSKTGGLDTEAFF. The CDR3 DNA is TGTGCCAGCAGTAAGACAGGGGGCCTAGACACTGAAGCTTTCTTT.